This entry concerns a single TCR beta chain. Its specificity is not known. At one end the junction does not follow the germline gene, possibly because of a read error. The data belong to a study of CD8+ T cells in alopecia areata. General study results and limits: With patients, TCR sharing proved less clear than in mice, a difference possibly related to HLA.

Once RNA had been extracted, it was reverse transcribed into cDNA to act as the sequencing template. Assay used: immunoSEQ multiplex PCR; TCRdb lists only in-frame clones, some missing. The table includes about 60,000 clones, 35% to 55% detected once. The treatment here: oral pan-JAK inhibitor, 5-10 mg twice daily. Both peripheral blood and punch biopsies of lesional scalp skin were obtained from patients who had alopecia areata. The CDR3 consists of 14 residues. From germline, CDR1 is SQVTM and CDR2 ANQGSEA. The chain carries TRBV29-1 and TRBJ2-1; no reliable D call. The receptor was derived from a human donor with alopecia areata. Material: CD8+ T cells sorted from blood, obtained at approximately week 39, from a patient treated with tofacitinib. CDR3 sequence reads: CSVAGLIDYSEQFF. CDR3 bases: TGCAGCGTTGCTGGCCTCATTGATTACAGTGAGCAGTTCTTC.